These 17 T cell receptor beta chains were sequenced from one sample in a study of control samples from healthy donors and cancer patients. Assay used: immunoSEQ multiplex PCR; TCRdb lists only in-frame clones, some missing. The table lists 390,000 or so clones, roughly 90% of them singletons. Sequencing input: PBMCs. The receptors were sampled from a middle-aged man with head and neck cancer.

The genes are TRBV9 and TRBJ2-3; no firm D call. This CDR3 is 14 amino acids long. Trimming pared 0 bases from V and 0 bases from J, leaving 5 bases between. Per germline, CDR1 SGDLS and CDR2 YYNGEE. The CDR3 here is CASSVDHSTDTQYF. The CDR3 DNA reads TGTGCCAGCAGCGTAGACCATAGCACAGATACGCAGTATTTT.

The chain recombines TRBV11-2 with TRBJ2-5; D is ambiguous. Trimming pared 6 bases from V and 3 bases from J, leaving 8 bases between. Germline-derived CDR1 and CDR2 are SGHAT and FQNNGV. The CDR3 has 12 residues. The CDR3 bases are TGTGCCAGCAGTTCGGACGAAGAGACCCAGTACTTC. Its protein product is CASSSDEETQYF.

The V and J genes are TRBV6-6 and TRBJ2-7; possibly TRBD1 for D (5 bases). Germline V lookup: CDR1 MNHNY, CDR2 SVGAGI (reference sequence). The CDR3 runs to 12 residues. The V and J ends lost 7 bases and 6 bases respectively, with 13 bases between them. In DNA form, the CDR3 reads TGTGCCAGCACTGCCGGACAATCCGAGCAGTACTTC. Amino acids: CASTAGQSEQYF.

J is TRBJ2-5 and V is TRBV28; 8 positions agree with TRBD1. Germline V gives CDR1 MDHEN, CDR2 SYDVKM. V trimming: 2 bases; J trimming: 4 bases; junction bases outside the gene matches: 6. This CDR3 region has 15 residues. The CDR3 DNA is TGTGCCAGCAGTTTAGGGCAGGGGGCAATAGAGACCCAGTACTTC. This sequence encodes CASSLGQGAIETQYF.

This CDR3 is CASSGGHGYTF. In nucleotides, the CDR3 is TGTGCCAGCTCAGGGGGCCATGGCTACACCTTC. The chain carries TRBV24-1 and TRBJ1-2, with 8 bases matching TRBD1. The CDR3 is made up of 11 amino acids. The junction had 4 bases not matched to a gene; V was cut back by 11 bases and J by 6 bases. Germline lookup yields CDR1 KGHDR and CDR2 SFDVKD.

CDR3: CASILGLAGSETQYF. For the CDR3, the DNA is TGTGCCAGCATCTTAGGACTAGCGGGATCGGAGACCCAGTACTTC. This chain connects TRBV2 to TRBJ2-5; 12 bases agree with TRBD2. Germline assignment: CDR1 SNHLY and CDR2 FYNNEI. Losses at the gene ends were 7 bases for V and 5 bases for J; bases not matched to a gene: 8. The CDR3 runs 15 residues.

The chain employs TRBV21-1 and TRBJ2-2; TRBD2 reflects the table's D call only, with no check against the DNA. TRBV21-1 constitutes a pseudogene. CDR3 length: 18 residues. The CDR3 nucleotides read TGTGCCAGCAGCCGGGGAAAGCGGGGAATCGCGAACACCGGGGAGCTGTTTTTT. Residues: CASSRGKRGIANTGELFF.

As regards this clone: The junction departs from germline at one end; a sequencing error may be responsible. Other DNA variants within this sample encode the same CDR3. The chain joins TRBV2 to TRBJ1-3; the D gene is possibly TRBD1 (6 bases). This CDR3 has 16 residues. The germline gives CDR1 SNHLY, CDR2 FYNNEI. As DNA, the CDR3 is TGCGCCAGCAGACTACTGACAGGCGCCTCTGGAAACACCATATATTTT. Its translation: CASRLLTGASGNTIYF. The full variable domain, in which reference TRBV2 and TRBJ1-3 provide the parts outside the CDR3, is EPEVTQTPSHQVTQMGQEVILRCVPISNHLYFYWYRQILGQKVEFLVSFYNNEISEKSEIFDDQFSVERPDGSNFTLKIRSTKLEDSAMYFCASRLLTGASGNTIYFGEGSWLTVV.

This clone has only one observation. The chain links TRBV28 to TRBJ2-7, with a tentative D call TRBD2 (6 bases). V lost 2 bases and J lost 3, with 20 bases in between. Germline V gene data show CDR1 as MDHEN and CDR2 as SYDVKM. The CDR3 has 17 amino acids. The CDR3 coding sequence is TGTGCCAGCAGTTTACCGGCGGGACTCCTCCAATTCTACGAGCAGTACTTC. This gives the protein CASSLPAGLLQFYEQYF.

The chain has TRBV7-9 and TRBJ2-7; no clear D gene. The CDR3 has 14 amino acids. Trimming stripped 2 bases from V and 4 bases from J, with 12 bases between. Germline values: CDR1 SEHNR, CDR2 FQNEAQ (reference sequence). In DNA form, the CDR3 reads TGTGCCAGCAGCTTACTTCAAGGGCCGTACGAGCAGTACTTC. Its protein is CASSLLQGPYEQYF.

The chain recombines TRBV27 with TRBJ2-3; no reliable D call. Trimming pared 5 bases from V and 2 bases from J, leaving 14 bases between. The CDR3 extends over 15 amino acids. CDR1 is MNHEY, CDR2 SMNVEV, per germline (reference sequence). CDR3 bases: TGTGCCAGCAGTCCGGATTTGCGTTTCACAGATACGCAGTATTTT. This sequence encodes CASSPDLRFTDTQYF.

The genes are TRBV28 and TRBJ1-2, with D perhaps TRBD1 (6 bases). V was clipped by 3 bases and J by 5 bases, with 13 bases between them. Germline lookup yields CDR1 MDHEN and CDR2 SYDVKM. This CDR3 is built from 14 residues. CDR3 sequence: CASSFRSQGYGYTF. CDR3 nucleotides: TGTGCCAGCAGTTTTCGGAGCCAGGGGTATGGCTACACCTTC.

Worth noting for this clone: Different DNA sequences within this sample yield the same CDR3. The chain uses TRBV12-3 or TRBV12-4 and TRBJ1-1, with D unclear. V was shortened by 0 bases and J by 2 bases, with 4 bases between the two germline ends. This CDR3 contains 13 residues. CDR3 DNA sequence: TGTGCCAGCAGTTTAGCCGGTAACACTGAAGCTTTCTTT. Translating it yields CASSLAGNTEAFF.

V usage is TRBV29-1 and J usage is TRBJ1-5; 8 bases agree with TRBD1. Trimming took 7 bases from V and 7 from J; bases not matched to a gene: 9. Germline V gives CDR1 SQVTM, CDR2 ANQGSEA. The CDR3 consists of 13 residues. Written as DNA, the CDR3 is TGCAGCGCCGCGACAGGGGCGGGACAGCCCCAGCATTTT. The encoded protein is CSAATGAGQPQHF.

V and J are TRBV5-1 and TRBJ1-2, with D unresolved. Trimming took 4 bases from V and 0 from J, leaving 10 bases between them. In germline, CDR1 is SGHRS, CDR2 YFSETQ. This CDR3 contains 14 residues. The CDR3 DNA follows: TGCGCCAGCAGCCCTGAAGTGGCTAACTATGGCTACACCTTC. Translation: CASSPEVANYGYTF. The complete variable domain, with remaining parts taken from reference TRBV5-1 and TRBJ1-2, reads KAGVTQTPRYLIKTRGQQVTLSCSPISGHRSVSWYQQTPGQGLQFLFEYFSETQRNKGNFPGRFSGRQFSNSRSEMNVSTLELGDSALYLCASSPEVANYGYTFGSGTRLTVV.

This chain joins TRBV10-2 and TRBJ1-1; perhaps TRBD1 as D (6 bases). Germline CDR1 and CDR2: WSHSY and SAAADI. With 3 bases removed from V and 2 bases from J, the gap between germline ends came to 10 bases. The CDR3 is 14 residues long. The CDR3 sequence: CASSDPGTNTEAFF. CDR3 in DNA: TGCGCCAGCAGTGACCCCGGGACAAACACTGAAGCTTTCTTT.

Notes on this clone: Other nucleotide sequences in the sample specify the same CDR3. The chain joins TRBV20-1 to TRBJ2-7, with TRBD1 matching over 7 bases. Trimming removed 5 bases from V and 5 bases from J; junction bases left unmatched: 3. There are 11 residues in the CDR3. The germline CDR1 and CDR2 sequences are DFQATT and SNEGSKA (reference sequence). The DNA for the CDR3 is TGCAGTGCTGGAACAGGGGACGAGCAGTACTTC. Amino acid sequence: CSAGTGDEQYF.